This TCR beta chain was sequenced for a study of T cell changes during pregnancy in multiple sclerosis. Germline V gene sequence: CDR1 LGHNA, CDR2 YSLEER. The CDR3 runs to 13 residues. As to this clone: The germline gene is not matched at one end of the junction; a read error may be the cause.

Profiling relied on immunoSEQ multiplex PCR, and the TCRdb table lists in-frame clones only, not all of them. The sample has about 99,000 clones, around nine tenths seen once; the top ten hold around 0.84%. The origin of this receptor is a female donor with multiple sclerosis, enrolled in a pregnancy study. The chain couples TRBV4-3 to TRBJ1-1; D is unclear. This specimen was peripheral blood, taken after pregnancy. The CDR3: CASSQDVNTEAFF. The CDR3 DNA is TGCGCCAGCAGTCAAGACGTCAACACTGAAGCTTTCTTT.